A single sample is the source of the 28 T cell receptor beta chains below, sequenced in a study of cytomegalovirus exposure and HLA in healthy donors. This PCR relied on a set of 60 Vbeta primers and 13 Jbeta primers. The repertoire was sequenced with immunoSEQ multiplex PCR; TCRdb's copy has only in-frame clones and lacks some. Of 60,000 to 75,000 clones in the sample, less than 90% are singletons; the top ten hold about 10%. The specimen was PBMCs. These receptors were taken from a female donor in good health and CMV-seronegative.

The chain combines TRBV7-3 with TRBJ1-2, with a possible D match to TRBD1 (6 bases). The CDR3 contains 15 residues. Germline CDR1 and CDR2: SGHTA and FQGTGA. V was cut by 2 bases and J by 5 bases, with 15 bases left in between. The CDR3 reads CASSLWPGDKYGYTF. DNA for the CDR3: TGTGCCAGCAGCTTATGGCCAGGGGATAAGTATGGCTACACCTTC.

The V gene is TRBV6-1, the J gene TRBJ2-7; possibly TRBD1 for D (5 bases). The CDR3 sequence is 14 residues long. Germline assignment: CDR1 MNHNS and CDR2 SASEGT. Trimming pared 5 bases from V and 4 bases from J, leaving 15 bases between. The CDR3 sequence is CASSRTLQEYEQYF. CDR3 coding DNA: TGTGCCAGCAGTCGCACCCTACAGGAATACGAGCAGTACTTC.

The chain employs TRBV28 and TRBJ1-5; no clear D. Germline CDR1 is MDHEN and CDR2 is SYDVKM. The V and J ends lost 3 bases and 2 bases respectively, with 20 bases between them. There are 18 residues in the CDR3. CDR3 nucleotides: TGTGCCAGCAGTTTGGCTATGAGGCATTCTAAGGGCAATCAGCCCCAGCATTTT. It codes for CASSLAMRHSKGNQPQHF. Drawing the rest from reference TRBV28 and TRBJ1-5, the complete variable domain is DVKVTQSSRYLVKRTGEKVFLECVQDMDHENMFWYRQDPGLGLRLIYFSYDVKMKEKGDIPEGYSVSREKKERFSLILESASTNQTSMYLCASSLAMRHSKGNQPQHFGDGTRLSIL.

This rearrangement joins TRBV19 to TRBJ1-3; D unclear. Looked up from germline, CDR1 is LNHDA and CDR2 is SQIVND (reference sequence). This CDR3 region has 15 residues. Trimming pared 4 bases from V and 1 base from J, leaving 11 bases between. Written as DNA, the CDR3 is TGTGCCAGTAGTACCTTCCTACGGTCTGGAAACACCATATATTTT. Translating it yields CASSTFLRSGNTIYF. Filled out from reference TRBV19 and TRBJ1-3, the complete variable domain reads DGGITQSPKYLFRKEGQNVTLSCEQNLNHDAMYWYRQDPGQGLRLIYYSQIVNDFQKGDIAEGYSVSREKKESFPLTVTSAQKNPTAFYLCASSTFLRSGNTIYFGEGSWLTVV.

The CDR3 DNA sequence: TGTGCCAGCAGTCAACAAGAGACCCAGTACTTC. This encodes CASSQQETQYF. The chain is built from TRBV2 and TRBJ2-5; the D is unclear. V was clipped by 5 bases and J by 2 bases, with 3 bases between them. There are 11 residues in the CDR3. Germline values: CDR1 SNHLY, CDR2 FYNNEI.

The rearrangement uses TRBV7-9 and TRBJ2-6; the D is unclear. The V and J ends lost 2 bases and 0 bases respectively, with 2 bases between them. The CDR3 spans 14 residues. Germline lookup yields CDR1 SEHNR and CDR2 FQNEAQ (reference sequence). CDR3 amino acids: CASSLYSGANVLTF. For the CDR3, the DNA is TGTGCCAGCAGCTTATACTCTGGGGCCAACGTCCTGACTTTC.

The gene calls are TRBV10-3 and TRBJ1-1, with D maybe TRBD1 (5 bases). CDR1 is ENHRY, CDR2 SYGVKD, per germline. This CDR3 is built from 13 residues. The germline V and J ends were trimmed by 10 bases and 0 bases, with 12 bases remaining between them. In DNA, the CDR3 is TGTGCCACCCTCAGGGACTTGAACACTGAAGCTTTCTTT. Its protein product is CATLRDLNTEAFF.

The chain has TRBV10-3 and TRBJ2-7, with D hard to call. CDR1 is ENHRY, CDR2 SYGVKD, per germline. Trimming removed 0 bases from V and 2 bases from J, with 8 bases in between. The CDR3 has 14 amino acids. Written as DNA, the CDR3 is TGTGCCATCAGTGAGTCGAGGCAGACCTACGAGCAGTACTTC. Its translation is CAISESRQTYEQYF.

The chain is built from TRBV7-9 and TRBJ2-1, with a tentative D call TRBD1 (5 bases). The CDR3 loop spans 13 amino acids. Germline CDR1 SEHNR, CDR2 FQNEAQ (reference sequence). V lost 7 bases to trimming and J lost 7 bases, with 14 bases between them. As DNA, the CDR3 is TGTGCCAGCAAGGTTGGCAGGGTGAATGAGCAGTTCTTC. Translating gives CASKVGRVNEQFF.

The rearrangement links TRBV6-5 to TRBJ2-2, with a possible D match to TRBD1 (6 bases). This CDR3 spans 15 amino acids. Germline V gene data show CDR1 as MNHEY and CDR2 as SVGAGI. Trimming pared 6 bases from V and 6 bases from J, leaving 17 bases between. CDR3 sequence: CASSRTGFSPGELFF. The CDR3 DNA is TGTGCCAGCAGCCGTACAGGGTTTAGTCCCGGGGAGCTGTTTTTT.

V usage is TRBV7-3 and J usage is TRBJ2-3; 8 nucleotides agree with TRBD2. The CDR3 covers 15 residues. Germline V gene lookup returns CDR1 SGHTA and CDR2 FQGTGA. V was pared by 5 bases and J by 4 bases, with 8 bases of the junction left unmatched. The CDR3 region is CASSLGRASADTQYF. The CDR3 nucleotides read TGTGCCAGCAGCCTCGGGAGGGCCTCGGCAGATACGCAGTATTTT.

The chain couples TRBV5-1 to TRBJ2-1; 9 nucleotides align to TRBD1. The CDR3 extends over 15 amino acids. J gave up 5 bases and V 5 bases, and 8 bases lay outside the gene matches. Germline V gives CDR1 SGHRS, CDR2 YFSETQ. CDR3 coding DNA: TGCGCCAGCAGTTTCCGGGACAGGGATAACAATGAGCAGTTCTTC. Translated, it gives CASSFRDRDNNEQFF. Variable domain in full (rest from reference TRBV5-1 and TRBJ2-1): KAGVTQTPRYLIKTRGQQVTLSCSPISGHRSVSWYQQTPGQGLQFLFEYFSETQRNKGNFPGRFSGRQFSNSRSEMNVSTLELGDSALYLCASSFRDRDNNEQFFGPGTRLTVL.

The CDR3 protein is CASSQEEARLAADNEQFF. As DNA, the CDR3 is TGCGCCAGCAGCCAAGAAGAAGCGAGACTAGCGGCCGACAATGAGCAGTTCTTC. The chain is built from TRBV4-1 and TRBJ2-1, with TRBD2 identical over 9 bases. The trim removed 0 bases at V and 5 bases at J, leaving 11 bases unmatched. This CDR3 has 18 amino acids. CDR1 MGHRA and CDR2 YSYEKL come from the germline V gene.

The chain carries TRBV4-2 and TRBJ2-1, with 12 bases lining up with TRBD2. CDR1 is LGHNA and CDR2 is YNFKEQ in the germline V gene. The J segment lost 5 bases and the V segment lost 1 base, leaving 0 bases of the junction unmatched. The CDR3 sequence is 15 residues long. The CDR3 DNA is TGTGCCAGCAGCCAAGGGACTAGCGGGAACAATGAGCAGTTCTTC. Protein product: CASSQGTSGNNEQFF.

This chain links TRBV28 with TRBJ2-1; TRBD2 matches at 10 bases. CDR3 length equals 15 residues. CDR1 is MDHEN, CDR2 SYDVKM, per germline. J gave up 9 bases and V 3 bases, and 8 bases lay outside the gene matches. CDR3 bases: TGTGCCAGCAGTTTCGATCTAGCGGGAGTGGGTGAGCAGTTCTTC. Residues: CASSFDLAGVGEQFF.

The gene calls are TRBV7-2 and TRBJ2-1, with D tentatively TRBD2 (5 bases). The CDR3 spans 14 residues. Germline values: CDR1 SGHTA, CDR2 FQGNSA. With 2 bases removed from V and 3 bases from J, the gap between germline ends came to 8 bases. The CDR3 bases are TGTGCCAGCAGCTTAACTAGAATCTACAATGAGCAGTTCTTC. Translation: CASSLTRIYNEQFF.

This clone was seen only once. The chain links TRBV5-1 to TRBJ1-4, with D possibly matching TRBD1 (6 bases). Trimming removed 2 bases at V and 6 bases at J, with 11 bases between. The CDR3 runs to 14 residues. The germline V gene encodes CDR1 SGHRS and CDR2 YFSETQ. The CDR3, as DNA: TGCGCCAGCAGCTTTAGTACAGGGTATGAAAAACTGTTTTTT. It encodes CASSFSTGYEKLFF. The full variable domain, in which reference TRBV5-1 and TRBJ1-4 provide the parts outside the CDR3, is KAGVTQTPRYLIKTRGQQVTLSCSPISGHRSVSWYQQTPGQGLQFLFEYFSETQRNKGNFPGRFSGRQFSNSRSEMNVSTLELGDSALYLCASSFSTGYEKLFFGSGTQLSVL.

This chain links TRBV5-1 with TRBJ1-5; the D is unclear. The CDR3 runs to 14 residues. CDR1 and CDR2 from the germline V gene are SGHRS and YFSETQ. V lost 3 bases to trimming and J lost 4 bases, with 11 bases between them. The chain's CDR3 is CASSSGEWNQPQHF. The DNA for the CDR3 is TGCGCCAGCAGCTCCGGAGAGTGGAATCAGCCCCAGCATTTT.

The chain combines TRBV9 with TRBJ2-5, with D unresolved. The last part of the DNA fits TRBJ2-7 better; the J call may be wrong. The CDR3 contains 14 residues. Germline values: CDR1 SGDLS, CDR2 YYNGEE. CDR3 nucleotide sequence: TGTGCCAGCAGCCCCGCAAGAGAGGATTACGAGCAGTACTTC. This codes for CASSPAREDYEQYF.

J is TRBJ1-5 and V is TRBV19; the D gene is possibly TRBD1 (5 bases). V was pared by 7 bases and J by 4 bases, with 8 bases between. CDR1 LNHDA and CDR2 SQIVND come from the germline V gene (reference sequence). The CDR3 totals 12 residues. CDR3 nucleotides: TGTGCCAGTACAGGGTCAAATCAGCCCCAGCATTTT. It is translated as CASTGSNQPQHF.

The CDR3 DNA sequence: TGTGCCAGCAGTATTAAGGCAGCGGGGTTGGATACGCAGTATTTT. This gives the protein CASSIKAAGLDTQYF. The rearrangement links TRBV28 to TRBJ2-3; 7 nucleotides align to TRBD2. The ends lost 5 bases at V and 6 bases at J; junction bases unmatched: 11. The length of the CDR3 is 15 residues. The germline V gene encodes CDR1 MDHEN and CDR2 SYDVKM.

The V call is TRBV4-2, the J call TRBJ2-2, with a tentative D call TRBD2 (5 bases). The CDR3 has 15 amino acids. Trimming left V 1 base short and J 1 base short, with 7 bases between. The germline gives CDR1 LGHNA, CDR2 YNFKEQ. DNA of the CDR3: TGTGCCAGCAGCCAAGCGGGAATGAACACCGGGGAGCTGTTTTTT. It codes for CASSQAGMNTGELFF.

The J gene is TRBJ1-1, the V gene TRBV2; D perhaps matches TRBD1 (6 bases). CDR1 is SNHLY, CDR2 FYNNEI, per germline. This CDR3 is built from 12 residues. V lost 9 bases to trimming and J lost 6 bases, with 14 bases between them. The CDR3: CASRQDLSEAFF. As DNA, the CDR3 is TGTGCCAGTAGACAGGATTTATCTGAAGCTTTCTTT.

The V and J genes are TRBV2 and TRBJ2-1; TRBD2 agrees at 15 bases. Per the germline V gene, CDR1 is SNHLY and CDR2 is FYNNEI. The J segment lost 2 bases and the V segment lost 7 bases, leaving 15 bases of the junction unmatched. This CDR3 is built from 20 residues. The CDR3 here is CASMGGEGLAGGGAYNEQFF. CDR3 in DNA: TGTGCCAGCATGGGGGGTGAGGGACTAGCGGGGGGTGGGGCCTACAATGAGCAGTTCTTC.

This chain links TRBV27 with TRBJ2-7; TRBD1 aligns across 7 bases. The V gene end was trimmed by 5 bases and the J gene end by 3 bases; junction bases not matched to a gene: 10. The germline V gene encodes CDR1 MNHEY and CDR2 SMNVEV (reference sequence). This CDR3 contains 15 residues. This chain's CDR3 is CASSRPGTAFYEQYF. Written as DNA, the CDR3 is TGTGCCAGCAGTCGCCCCGGGACAGCCTTCTACGAGCAGTACTTC.

The chain joins TRBV7-9 to TRBJ1-1, with D possibly being TRBD1 (6 bases). The CDR3 is 16 residues long. Trimming shortened V by 7 bases and J by 1 base, and 19 bases separated the two germline ends. CDR1 is SEHNR, CDR2 FQNEAQ, per germline (reference sequence). CDR3 in amino acids: CASIPPGGLGNTEAFF. Here the CDR3 DNA reads TGTGCCAGCATCCCTCCGGGGGGGCTTGGGAACACTGAAGCTTTCTTT.

The genes are TRBV29-1 and TRBJ2-1; D might be TRBD1 (5 bases). Per the germline V gene, CDR1 is SQVTM and CDR2 is ANQGSEA. The germline V and J ends were trimmed by 4 bases and 2 bases, with 12 bases remaining between them. This CDR3 is built from 14 residues. CDR3 sequence: CSVGRQIPYNEQFF. CDR3 coding DNA: TGCAGCGTTGGGCGACAGATCCCCTACAATGAGCAGTTCTTC.

This sequence joins TRBV20-1 and TRBJ2-5; D possibly corresponds to TRBD2 (5 bases). The CDR3 has 11 amino acids. The ends were cut back, 5 bases at V and 3 bases at J, with 7 bases in the middle. The germline V gene encodes CDR1 DFQATT and CDR2 SNEGSKA (reference sequence). The CDR3 nucleotides read TGCAGTGCTGCGAGGGAAGAGACCCAGTACTTC. The encoded protein is CSAAREETQYF.